This record looks at one T cell receptor (beta chain) sequence and its context. Via MiXCR, TCRdb re-called the 5' RACE reads, giving one row per CDR3 protein. The repertoire holds around 53,000 distinct CDR3 sequences, with 9.5% to 15% as singletons. In germline, CDR1 is PRHDT, CDR2 FYEKMQ (reference sequence). Trimming shortened V by 3 bases and J by 0 bases, and 15 bases separated the two germline ends. CDR3 length equals 17 residues. The sample comes from a study of early T cells in non-severe SARS-CoV-2 infection. Whole-study context: Sequencing input comprised bulk RNA from unsorted whole blood; chain pairing was not available.

The specimen comprised whole blood, sampled at baseline. This TCR came from an adult who was a healthcare worker with PCR-confirmed SARS-CoV-2 infection or an uninfected control (not recorded which). The chain couples TRBV13 to TRBJ1-3, with a tentative D call TRBD1 (5 bases). CDR3 coding DNA: TGTGCCAGCAGCTTCTCCGGGACGTCGAGCTCTGGAAACACCATATATTTT. The encoded protein is CASSFSGTSSSGNTIYF. The complete variable domain, with remaining parts taken from reference TRBV13 and TRBJ1-3, reads AAGVIQSPRHLIKEKRETATLKCYPIPRHDTVYWYQQGPGQDPQFLISFYEKMQSDKGSIPDRFSAQQFSDYHSELNMSSLELGDSALYFCASSFSGTSSSGNTIYFGEGSWLTVV.